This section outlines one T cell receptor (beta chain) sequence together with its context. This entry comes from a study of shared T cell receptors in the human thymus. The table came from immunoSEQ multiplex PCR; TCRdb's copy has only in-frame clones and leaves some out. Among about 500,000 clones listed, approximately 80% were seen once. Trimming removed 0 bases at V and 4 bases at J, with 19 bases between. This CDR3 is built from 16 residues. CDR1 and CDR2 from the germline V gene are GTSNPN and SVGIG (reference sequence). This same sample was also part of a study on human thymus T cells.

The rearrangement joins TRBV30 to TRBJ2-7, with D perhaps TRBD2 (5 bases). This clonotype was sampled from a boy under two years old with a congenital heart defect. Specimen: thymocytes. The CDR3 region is CAWSVRERPRGYEQYF. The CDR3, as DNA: TGTGCCTGGAGTGTAAGGGAAAGGCCCCGGGGTTACGAGCAGTACTTC. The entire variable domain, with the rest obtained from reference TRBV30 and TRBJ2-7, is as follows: SQTIHQWPATLVQPVGSPLSLECTVEGTSNPNLYWYRQAAGRGLQLLFYSVGIGQISSEVPQNLSASRPQDRQFILSSKKLLLSDSGFYLCAWSVRERPRGYEQYFGPGTRLTVT.